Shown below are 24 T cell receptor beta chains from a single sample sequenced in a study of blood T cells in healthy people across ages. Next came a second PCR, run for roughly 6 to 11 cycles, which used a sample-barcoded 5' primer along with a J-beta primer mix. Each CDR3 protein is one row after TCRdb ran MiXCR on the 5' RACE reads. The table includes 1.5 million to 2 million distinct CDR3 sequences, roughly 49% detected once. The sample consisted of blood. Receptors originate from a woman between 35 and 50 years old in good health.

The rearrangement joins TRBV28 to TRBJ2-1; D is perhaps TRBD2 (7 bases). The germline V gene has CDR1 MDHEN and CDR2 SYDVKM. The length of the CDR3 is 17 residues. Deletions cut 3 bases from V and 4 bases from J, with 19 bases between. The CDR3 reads CASSFQPGGGGYNEQFF. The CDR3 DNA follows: TGTGCCAGCAGTTTCCAACCTGGGGGGGGCGGGTACAATGAGCAGTTCTTC.

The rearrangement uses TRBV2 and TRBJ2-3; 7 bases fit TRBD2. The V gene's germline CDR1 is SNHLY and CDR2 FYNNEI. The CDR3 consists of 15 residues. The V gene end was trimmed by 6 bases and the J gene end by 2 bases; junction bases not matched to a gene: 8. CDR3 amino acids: CASSASSGLTDTQYF. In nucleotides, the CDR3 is TGTGCCAGCAGCGCCTCTAGCGGACTCACAGATACGCAGTATTTT.

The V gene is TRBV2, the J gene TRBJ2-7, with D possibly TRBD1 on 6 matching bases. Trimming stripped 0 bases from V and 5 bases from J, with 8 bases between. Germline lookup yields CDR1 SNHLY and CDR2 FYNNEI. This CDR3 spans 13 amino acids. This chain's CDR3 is CASSEARGHEQYF. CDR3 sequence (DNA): TGTGCCAGCAGTGAAGCCAGGGGCCACGAGCAGTACTTC.

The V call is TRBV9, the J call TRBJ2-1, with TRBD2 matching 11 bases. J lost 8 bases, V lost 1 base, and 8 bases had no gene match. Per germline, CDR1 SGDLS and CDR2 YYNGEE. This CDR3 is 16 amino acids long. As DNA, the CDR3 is TGTGCCAGCAGCGTAATAGCGGGGGGGCTTCGGGATGAGCAGTTCTTC. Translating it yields CASSVIAGGLRDEQFF.

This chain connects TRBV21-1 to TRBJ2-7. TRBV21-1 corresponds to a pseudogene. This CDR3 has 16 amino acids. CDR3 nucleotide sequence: TGTGCCAGCAGCCCAAAGGGTAGGGTTAGCCTCTACGAGCAGTACTTC. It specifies CASSPKGRVSLYEQYF.

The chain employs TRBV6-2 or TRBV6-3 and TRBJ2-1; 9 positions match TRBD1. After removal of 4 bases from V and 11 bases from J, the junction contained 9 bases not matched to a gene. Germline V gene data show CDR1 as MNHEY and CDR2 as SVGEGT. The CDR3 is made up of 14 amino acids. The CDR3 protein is CASSSPGTGIKQFF. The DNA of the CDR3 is TGTGCCAGCAGTTCTCCCGGGACAGGGATTAAGCAGTTCTTC.

CDR3: CASSPPKGQGGEQYF. The CDR3 region has the DNA TGTGCCAGCTCACCTCCTAAGGGACAGGGCGGAGAGCAGTACTTC. The rearrangement uses TRBV18 and TRBJ2-7, with 9 bases aligning to TRBD1. In germline, CDR1 is KGHSH, CDR2 LQKENI. The CDR3 is 15 amino acids. The junction had 10 bases not matched to a gene; V was cut back by 3 bases and J by 7 bases.

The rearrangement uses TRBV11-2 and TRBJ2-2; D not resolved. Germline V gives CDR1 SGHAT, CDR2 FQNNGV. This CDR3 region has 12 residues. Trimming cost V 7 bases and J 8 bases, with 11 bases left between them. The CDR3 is CASNPLGGELFF. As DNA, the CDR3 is TGTGCCAGCAACCCGCTGGGAGGGGAGCTGTTTTTT.

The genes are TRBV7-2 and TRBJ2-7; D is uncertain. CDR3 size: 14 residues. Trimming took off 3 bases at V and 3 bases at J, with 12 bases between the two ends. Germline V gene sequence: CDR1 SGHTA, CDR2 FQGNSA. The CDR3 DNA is TGTGCCAGCAGCTTGGGTCCGGAGTTCTACGAGCAGTACTTC. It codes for CASSLGPEFYEQYF. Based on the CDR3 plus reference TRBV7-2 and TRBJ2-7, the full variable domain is GAGVSQSPSNKVTEKGKDVELRCDPISGHTALYWYRQSLGQGLEFLIYFQGNSAPDKSGLPSDRFSAERTGGSVSTLTIQRTQQEDSAVYLCASSLGPEFYEQYFGPGTRLTVT.

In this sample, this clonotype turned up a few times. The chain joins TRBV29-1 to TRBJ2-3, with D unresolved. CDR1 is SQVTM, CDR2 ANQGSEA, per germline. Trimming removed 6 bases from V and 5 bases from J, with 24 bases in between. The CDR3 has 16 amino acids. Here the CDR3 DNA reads TGCAGCGTCCTGACTCCTTTAGGACGCAGGAGAGATACGCAGTATTTT. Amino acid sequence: CSVLTPLGRRRDTQYF.

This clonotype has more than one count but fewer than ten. Written as DNA, the CDR3 is TGTGCCAGCAGTAACGTGAGGGAAGCTTTCTTT. The encoded protein is CASSNVREAFF. V is TRBV6-5 and J is TRBJ1-1; no reliable D call. V was shortened by 5 bases and J by 8 bases, with 9 bases between the two germline ends. In germline, CDR1 is MNHEY, CDR2 SVGAGI. CDR3 length equals 11 residues.

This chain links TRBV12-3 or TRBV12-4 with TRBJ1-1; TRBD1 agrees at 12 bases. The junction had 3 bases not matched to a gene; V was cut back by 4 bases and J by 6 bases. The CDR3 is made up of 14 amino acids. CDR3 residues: CASSWGQGAPEAFF. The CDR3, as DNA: TGTGCCAGCAGTTGGGGACAGGGGGCACCTGAAGCTTTCTTT.

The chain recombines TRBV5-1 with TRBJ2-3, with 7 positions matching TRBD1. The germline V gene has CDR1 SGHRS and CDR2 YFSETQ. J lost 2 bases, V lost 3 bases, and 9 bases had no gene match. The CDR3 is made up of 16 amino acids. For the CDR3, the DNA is TGCGCCAGCAGCTGGGCAAGGACAGGAAACACAGATACGCAGTATTTT. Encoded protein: CASSWARTGNTDTQYF.

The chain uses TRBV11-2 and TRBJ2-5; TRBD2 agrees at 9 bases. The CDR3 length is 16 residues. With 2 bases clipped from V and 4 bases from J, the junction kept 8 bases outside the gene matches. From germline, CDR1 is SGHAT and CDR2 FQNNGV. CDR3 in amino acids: CASSLTGGGALETQYF. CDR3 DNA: TGTGCCAGCAGCTTAACCGGCGGGGGGGCCTTAGAGACCCAGTACTTC.

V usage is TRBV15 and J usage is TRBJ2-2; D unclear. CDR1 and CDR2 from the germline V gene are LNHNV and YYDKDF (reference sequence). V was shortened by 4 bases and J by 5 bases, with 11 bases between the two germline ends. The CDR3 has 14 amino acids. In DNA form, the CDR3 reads TGTGCCACCAGCACACACCTTTTGACCGGGGAGCTGTTTTTT. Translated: CATSTHLLTGELFF.

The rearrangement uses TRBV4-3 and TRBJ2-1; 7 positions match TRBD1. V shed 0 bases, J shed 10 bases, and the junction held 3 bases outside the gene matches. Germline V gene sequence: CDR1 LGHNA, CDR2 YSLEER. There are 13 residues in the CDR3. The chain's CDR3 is CASSQDGRGEQFF. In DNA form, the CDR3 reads TGCGCCAGCAGCCAAGATGGCAGGGGGGAGCAGTTCTTC.

For the CDR3, the DNA is TGTGCCAGCAGTAACCAGGGACTAGCTAACAATGAGCAGTTCTTC. Translating it yields CASSNQGLANNEQFF. The rearrangement uses TRBV2 and TRBJ2-1; 9 bases are a match to TRBD2. V was clipped by 5 bases and J by 5 bases; unmatched bases: 7. Germline V lookup: CDR1 SNHLY, CDR2 FYNNEI. This CDR3 region has 15 residues.

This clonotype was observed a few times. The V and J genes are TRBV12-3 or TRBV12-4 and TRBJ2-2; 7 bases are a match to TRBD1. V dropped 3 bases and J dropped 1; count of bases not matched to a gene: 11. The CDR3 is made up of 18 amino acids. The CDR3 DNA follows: TGTGCCAGCAGTTTGTTCTCCTACAGGGGATTGAACACCGGGGAGCTGTTTTTT. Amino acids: CASSLFSYRGLNTGELFF.

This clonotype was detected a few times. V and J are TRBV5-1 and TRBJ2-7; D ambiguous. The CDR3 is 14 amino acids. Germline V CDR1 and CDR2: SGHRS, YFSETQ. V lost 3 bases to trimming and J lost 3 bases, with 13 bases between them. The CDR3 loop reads CASSYSSPHYEQYF. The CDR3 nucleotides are TGCGCCAGCAGCTATTCCAGCCCACACTACGAGCAGTACTTC.

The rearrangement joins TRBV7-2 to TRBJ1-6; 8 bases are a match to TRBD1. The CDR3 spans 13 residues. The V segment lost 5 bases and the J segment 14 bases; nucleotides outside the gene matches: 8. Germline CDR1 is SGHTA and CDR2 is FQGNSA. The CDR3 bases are TGTGCCAGCAGCCCGGGGGACAGGCAGGCCCTCCACTTT. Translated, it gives CASSPGDRQALHF.

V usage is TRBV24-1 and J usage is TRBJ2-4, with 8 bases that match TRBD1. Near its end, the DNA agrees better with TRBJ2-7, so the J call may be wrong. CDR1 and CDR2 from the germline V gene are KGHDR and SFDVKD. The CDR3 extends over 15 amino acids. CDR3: CATSDPGQASYEQYF. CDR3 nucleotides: TGTGCCACCAGTGATCCGGGACAGGCCTCCTACGAGCAGTACTTC.

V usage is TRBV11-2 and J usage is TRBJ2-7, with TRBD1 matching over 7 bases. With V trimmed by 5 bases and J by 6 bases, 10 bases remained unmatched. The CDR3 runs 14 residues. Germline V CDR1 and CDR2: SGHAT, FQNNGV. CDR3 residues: CASSPRQGSGEQYF. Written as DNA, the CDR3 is TGTGCCAGCAGCCCTCGACAGGGATCCGGCGAGCAGTACTTC.

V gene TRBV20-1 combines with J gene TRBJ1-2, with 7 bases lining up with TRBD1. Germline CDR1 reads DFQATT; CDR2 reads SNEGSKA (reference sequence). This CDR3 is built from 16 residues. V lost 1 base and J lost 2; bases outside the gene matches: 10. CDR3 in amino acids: CSARAIDREGNYGYTF. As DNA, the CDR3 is TGCAGTGCTAGAGCTATCGACAGGGAAGGGAACTATGGCTACACCTTC.

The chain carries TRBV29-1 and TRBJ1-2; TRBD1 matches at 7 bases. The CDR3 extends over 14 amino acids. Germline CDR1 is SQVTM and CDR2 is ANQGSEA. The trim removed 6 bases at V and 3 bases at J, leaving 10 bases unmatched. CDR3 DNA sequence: TGCAGCGTCCCACAGGGGCTCTTGGACTATGGCTACACCTTC. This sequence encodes CSVPQGLLDYGYTF. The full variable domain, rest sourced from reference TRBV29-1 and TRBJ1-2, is SAVISQKPSRDICQRGTSLTIQCQVDSQVTMMFWYRQQPGQSLTLIATANQGSEATYESGFVIDKFPISRPNLTFSTLTVSNMSPEDSSIYLCSVPQGLLDYGYTFGSGTRLTVV.